Below, 21 T cell receptor beta chains from the same sample are listed, as sequenced in a study of cytotoxic CD8 clonotypes in ibrutinib-treated CLL. The table came from immunoSEQ multiplex PCR; TCRdb's copy has only in-frame clones and leaves some out. The sample has some 65,000 clones; 57% are singletons. Sample: PBMCs, taken after 12 months of ibrutinib treatment. These TCRs come from a human donor with chronic lymphocytic leukemia.

CDR3 loop: CASSLVGVEKLFF. The CDR3 coding sequence is TGTGCCAGCAGCTTAGTTGGGGTTGAAAAACTGTTTTTT. V is TRBV7-2 and J is TRBJ1-4; D is ambiguous. V was clipped by 1 base and J by 7 bases, with 7 bases between them. The CDR3 spans 13 residues. Looked up from germline, CDR1 is SGHTA and CDR2 is FQGNSA. Filled out from reference TRBV7-2 and TRBJ1-4, the complete variable domain reads GAGVSQSPSNKVTEKGKDVELRCDPISGHTALYWYRQSLGQGLEFLIYFQGNSAPDKSGLPSDRFSAERTGGSVSTLTIQRTQQEDSAVYLCASSLVGVEKLFFGSGTQLSVL.

The rearrangement joins TRBV10-3 to TRBJ2-3, with 11 nucleotides matching TRBD2. Germline V gene data show CDR1 as ENHRY and CDR2 as SYGVKD. This CDR3 comprises 18 residues. Unmatched junction bases numbered 11, after V lost 2 bases and J lost 4 bases. In DNA form, the CDR3 reads TGTGCCATCAGTGAGCCTGAGCTACTAGCGGGGGAGCCAGATACGCAGTATTTT. Encoded protein: CAISEPELLAGEPDTQYF.

This chain joins TRBV19 and TRBJ1-2; TRBD1 matches 9 bases. J was trimmed by 2 bases and V by 4 bases; bases with no gene match: 2. The CDR3 is 14 residues long. CDR1 and CDR2 (germline): LNHDA, SQIVND (reference sequence). In DNA form, the CDR3 reads TGTGCCAGTAGTACGGGACAGGGAAACTATGGCTACACCTTC. This gives the protein CASSTGQGNYGYTF.

The V and J genes are TRBV11-3 and TRBJ2-1; TRBD1 matches 7 bases. With V trimmed by 5 bases and J by 3 bases, 13 bases remained unmatched. This CDR3 has 17 amino acids. From germline, CDR1 is SGHNT and CDR2 YENEEA. CDR3 protein: CASSLSDRLDGYNEQFF. The CDR3, as DNA: TGTGCCAGCAGCCTATCGGACAGGCTAGATGGCTACAATGAGCAGTTCTTC.

The genes are TRBV6-5 and TRBJ2-7; D gene unclear. Germline CDR1 and CDR2: MNHEY and SVGAGI. The CDR3 runs to 12 residues. V was trimmed by 5 bases and J by 8 bases, leaving 13 bases between them. The CDR3 DNA follows: TGTGCCAGCAGTGAAACCTCCTTAAAGCAGTACGTC. Its translation is CASSETSLKQYV.

The rearrangement links TRBV30 to TRBJ2-1; D is undetermined. Per germline, CDR1 GTSNPN and CDR2 SVGIG (reference sequence). This CDR3 is built from 16 residues. V lost 0 bases and J 9 bases, leaving 21 bases between the germline ends. The CDR3: CAWSVQPKYPYGEQFF. CDR3 bases: TGTGCCTGGAGTGTACAACCGAAGTATCCTTATGGTGAGCAGTTCTTC.

This clone was observed a handful of times. The rearrangement uses TRBV6-5 and TRBJ2-7, with 8 bases aligning to TRBD2. Germline loops: CDR1 MNHEY, CDR2 SVGAGI. After removal of 2 bases from V and 9 bases from J, the junction contained 6 bases not matched to a gene. The CDR3 loop spans 13 amino acids. CDR3 nucleotide sequence: TGTGCCAGCAGTTACGGACTAGCCGGTCGGCAGTACGTC. This gives the protein CASSYGLAGRQYV.

The chain uses TRBV4-2 and TRBJ1-2; D is undetermined. This CDR3 is 12 amino acids long. V was clipped by 1 base and J by 10 bases, with 10 bases between them. Germline loops: CDR1 LGHNA, CDR2 YNFKEQ. In nucleotides, the CDR3 is TGTGCCAGCAGCCAAGGAGGAGAATCCTACACCTTC. Amino acids: CASSQGGESYTF.

The chain links TRBV6-4 to TRBJ2-1, with TRBD2 matching over 11 bases. CDR1 is MRHNA, CDR2 SNTAGT, per germline. V shed 5 bases, J shed 4 bases, and the junction held 4 bases outside the gene matches. The CDR3 contains 15 residues. The CDR3 bases are TGTGCCAGCAGTCGTGGGACTAGCGGATACAATGAGCAGTTCTTC. It translates to CASSRGTSGYNEQFF.

This chain connects TRBV7-9 to TRBJ2-4; D unresolved. The CDR3 has 15 amino acids. The germline V and J ends were trimmed by 5 bases and 0 bases, with 11 bases remaining between them. Germline CDR1 SEHNR, CDR2 FQNEAQ (reference sequence). Here the CDR3 DNA reads TGTGCCAGCAGCCCCCTGGCCCTAGCCAAAAACATTCAGTACTTC. Protein product: CASSPLALAKNIQYF.

The V and J genes are TRBV30 and TRBJ2-2, with a weak D call TRBD2 (5 bases). The CDR3 sequence is 16 residues long. CDR1 and CDR2 (germline): GTSNPN, SVGIG (reference sequence). The germline V and J ends were trimmed by 5 bases and 3 bases, with 19 bases remaining between them. The CDR3 reads CAWVPRRAFYTGELFF. The DNA of the CDR3 is TGTGCCTGGGTACCTAGGCGGGCATTCTACACCGGGGAGCTGTTTTTT.

V usage is TRBV29-1 and J usage is TRBJ2-1, with 7 bases matching TRBD2. The CDR3 loop spans 14 amino acids. Looked up from germline, CDR1 is SQVTM and CDR2 is ANQGSEA. The J segment lost 4 bases and the V segment lost 7 bases, leaving 10 bases of the junction unmatched. The CDR3 protein is CSAKRAGEYNEQFF. CDR3 nucleotide sequence: TGCAGCGCGAAGAGGGCGGGGGAATACAATGAGCAGTTCTTC.

At least ten counts were recorded for this clone. The V and J genes are TRBV5-6 and TRBJ2-2; D gene unclear. This CDR3 is built from 11 residues. Germline CDR1 SGHDT, CDR2 YYEEEE. The V gene lost 3 bases and the J gene lost 5 bases, with 2 bases spanning the gap. Here the CDR3 reads CASSSTGELFF. CDR3 DNA: TGTGCCAGCAGCTCTACCGGGGAGCTGTTTTTT.

The chain carries TRBV28 and TRBJ1-2; possibly TRBD1 for D (5 bases). Germline CDR1 reads MDHEN; CDR2 reads SYDVKM. CDR3 length: 12 residues. The V and J ends lost 5 bases and 4 bases respectively, with 8 bases between them. The CDR3 here is CASSGGTYGYTF. DNA for the CDR3: TGTGCCAGCAGTGGGGGAACCTATGGCTACACCTTC.

The chain is built from TRBV10-3 and TRBJ2-3; 9 bases are a match to TRBD2. Germline values: CDR1 ENHRY, CDR2 SYGVKD. The CDR3 extends over 16 amino acids. V shed 10 bases, J shed 4 bases, and the junction held 15 bases outside the gene matches. The CDR3 loop reads CATHSGGTSSADTQYF. The DNA of the CDR3 is TGTGCCACCCACTCCGGGGGGACTAGCTCCGCAGATACGCAGTATTTT.

This rearrangement joins TRBV2 to TRBJ2-1; the D is unclear. Germline CDR1 and CDR2: SNHLY and FYNNEI. Deletions cut 7 bases from V and 5 bases from J, with 6 bases between. CDR3 length equals 11 residues. The CDR3 region has the DNA TGTGCCAGCACCGGAGACAATGAGCAGTTCTTC. Amino acids: CASTGDNEQFF.

This chain uses TRBV4-2 with TRBJ2-1; D is ambiguous. CDR3 size: 13 residues. V lost 1 base and J 4 bases, leaving 5 bases between the germline ends. Germline V gives CDR1 LGHNA, CDR2 YNFKEQ. The CDR3 loop reads CASSQVRYNEQFF. CDR3 sequence (DNA): TGTGCCAGCAGCCAAGTCAGATACAATGAGCAGTTCTTC.

V is TRBV15 and J is TRBJ2-7; 11 nucleotides match TRBD2. The germline gives CDR1 LNHNV, CDR2 YYDKDF (reference sequence). This CDR3 has 15 amino acids. After removal of 4 bases from V and 1 base from J, the junction contained 3 bases not matched to a gene. CDR3 region: CATSIGTSGSYEQYF. CDR3 in DNA: TGTGCCACCAGCATTGGGACTAGCGGATCCTACGAGCAGTACTTC. Complete variable domain (other parts from reference TRBV15 and TRBJ2-7): DAMVIQNPRYQVTQFGKPVTLSCSQTLNHNVMYWYQQKSSQAPKLLFHYYDKDFNNEADTPDNFQSRRPNTSFCFLDIRSPGLGDTAMYLCATSIGTSGSYEQYFGPGTRLTVT.

CDR3 in amino acids: CASSSLRTSPYEQYF. DNA of the CDR3: TGTGCCAGCAGTTCCCTACGGACAAGTCCCTACGAGCAGTACTTC. V is TRBV28 and J is TRBJ2-7; possible D gene TRBD1, 5 bases. CDR1 is MDHEN and CDR2 is SYDVKM in the germline V gene. Trimming removed 4 bases from V and 2 bases from J, with 15 bases in between. The CDR3 totals 15 residues.

The rearrangement links TRBV4-1 to TRBJ2-1; 7 bases match TRBD1. The CDR3 runs 15 residues. Germline V CDR1 and CDR2: MGHRA, YSYEKL. V dropped 3 bases and J dropped 5; count of bases not matched to a gene: 7. The CDR3 nucleotides read TGCGCCAGCAGCCACACGGACAGGAAGGACAATGAGCAGTTCTTC. This translates into CASSHTDRKDNEQFF.

This clone has more than one count but fewer than ten. V is TRBV30 and J is TRBJ2-1; possible D gene TRBD2, 6 bases. Looked up from germline, CDR1 is GTSNPN and CDR2 is SVGIG (reference sequence). This CDR3 comprises 14 residues. V lost 1 base, J lost 3 bases, and 10 bases lay in between. The chain's CDR3 is CAWSGLANYNEQFF. The DNA for the CDR3 is TGTGCCTGGAGTGGCCTAGCGAACTACAATGAGCAGTTCTTC.